Listed below are T cell receptor beta chains from one sample, sequenced in a study of blood T cell repertoires in COVID-19. Using immunoSEQ multiplex PCR, the repertoire was profiled, and TCRdb retains in-frame clones only, with some absent. The repertoire holds some 180,000 clones, 75% to 85% seen once, with 9.5% to 12% in the top ten. Material for sequencing was peripheral blood. The receptors here all came from a woman in her thirties or forties with COVID-19, enrolled during active disease. Each CDR3 is given with its conserved first and last residue. Each record gives: D gene, J gene, V gene, clone size, CDR3 DNA, CDR3 protein. The D gene is left open where the match is weak. Rows give clone size only sometimes, using once, few, many, or a class for an expanded clone.

D gene: TRBD2
J gene: TRBJ2-1
V gene: TRBV5-6
clone size: .
CDR3 DNA: TGTGCCAGCAGCACAATAGCGGGAGTGGTGAATGAGCAGTTCTTC
CDR3 protein: CASSTIAGVVNEQFF

D gene: .
J gene: TRBJ2-3
V gene: TRBV9
clone size: .
CDR3 DNA: TGTGCCAGCAGTACCTGGGGGCGGTACACAGATACGCAGTATTTT
CDR3 protein: CASSTWGRYTDTQYF

D gene: TRBD1
J gene: TRBJ2-2
V gene: TRBV5-1
clone size: .
CDR3 DNA: TGCGCCAGCAGCTTGGGGGACAGGGTTGTTACCGGGGAGCTGTTTTTT
CDR3 protein: CASSLGDRVVTGELFF

D gene: TRBD1
J gene: TRBJ2-2
V gene: TRBV7-8
clone size: few
CDR3 DNA: TGTGCCAGCAGCCTCGACAGGGTCGGGATCGGGGAGCTGTTTTTT
CDR3 protein: CASSLDRVGIGELFF

D gene: .
J gene: TRBJ2-5
V gene: TRBV5-1
clone size: .
CDR3 DNA: TGCGCCAGCAGCTTGGGGGGAGGAGAGACCCAGTACTTC
CDR3 protein: CASSLGGGETQYF

D gene: .
J gene: TRBJ2-5
V gene: TRBV12-3/TRBV12-4
clone size: once
CDR3 DNA: TGTGCCAGCAGTTTGAAACTTCAAGAGACCCAGTACTTC
CDR3 protein: CASSLKLQETQYF

D gene: .
J gene: TRBJ1-2
V gene: TRBV3-1/TRBV3-2
clone size: .
CDR3 DNA: TGTGCCAGCAGCCATGCCGGCCGCCAGGGCCTCTATGGCTACACCTTC
CDR3 protein: CASSHAGRQGLYGYTF

D gene: .
J gene: TRBJ2-3
V gene: TRBV27
clone size: .
CDR3 DNA: TGTGCCAGCAGTCCGACATCAGATACGCAGTATTTT
CDR3 protein: CASSPTSDTQYF

D gene: .
J gene: TRBJ1-1
V gene: TRBV11-2
clone size: .
CDR3 DNA: TGTGCCAGCAGCTTCGAATTCCCGGACAGGAACACTGAAGCTTTCTTT
CDR3 protein: CASSFEFPDRNTEAFF

D gene: .
J gene: TRBJ1-1
V gene: TRBV27
clone size: .
CDR3 DNA: TGTGCCAGCAGTTTACGCACAGGTTATACTGAAGCTTTCTTT
CDR3 protein: CASSLRTGYTEAFF

D gene: TRBD2
J gene: TRBJ2-1
V gene: TRBV7-9
clone size: .
CDR3 DNA: TGTGCCAGCAGCTTAAGCTGGGCTAGCGGGGGGGCCACCTACAATGAGCAGTTCTTC
CDR3 protein: CASSLSWASGGATYNEQFF

D gene: .
J gene: TRBJ1-1
V gene: TRBV7-9
clone size: .
CDR3 DNA: TGTGCCAGCAGCAAAGGAGGAGGGGTAACCCCTGAAGCTTTCTTT
CDR3 protein: CASSKGGGVTPEAFF

D gene: TRBD2
J gene: TRBJ2-5
V gene: TRBV28
clone size: .
CDR3 DNA: TGTGCCAGCAGTTCGCCTCTCGGGACTAGCGGGAGGATAGAGACCCAGTACTTC
CDR3 protein: CASSSPLGTSGRIETQYF

D gene: TRBD1
J gene: TRBJ2-7
V gene: TRBV11-3
clone size: .
CDR3 DNA: TGTGCCAGCAGCTTAGATCTCAGGGGGCAGTCCTACGAGCAGTACTTC
CDR3 protein: CASSLDLRGQSYEQYF

D gene: .
J gene: TRBJ1-2
V gene: TRBV11-2
clone size: .
CDR3 DNA: TGTGCCAGCAGCTTAGACCACGGGGAGGCCTATGGCTACACCTTC
CDR3 protein: CASSLDHGEAYGYTF

D gene: .
J gene: TRBJ2-2
V gene: TRBV9
clone size: .
CDR3 DNA: TGTGCCAGCAGCGTAGGACGGGTCACCGGGGAGCTGTTTTTT
CDR3 protein: CASSVGRVTGELFF

D gene: TRBD1
J gene: TRBJ1-4
V gene: TRBV6-5
clone size: .
CDR3 DNA: TGTGCCAGCAGGGCCCAGGGGGCAGCTAATGAAAAACTGTTTTTT
CDR3 protein: CASRAQGAANEKLFF

D gene: TRBD1
J gene: TRBJ1-5
V gene: TRBV5-1
clone size: .
CDR3 DNA: TGCGCCAGCAGTCCCGAGGGGGCGCTTAACCAGCCCCAGCATTTT
CDR3 protein: CASSPEGALNQPQHF

D gene: .
J gene: TRBJ2-5
V gene: TRBV9
clone size: .
CDR3 DNA: TGTGCCAGCAGCGTAGCGGCGGACAACCAAGCGACCCAGTACTTC
CDR3 protein: CASSVAADNQATQYF

D gene: .
J gene: TRBJ1-3
V gene: TRBV15
clone size: .
CDR3 DNA: TGTGCCACCAGCAGAGATCGGGGGATTGGAAACACCATATATTTT
CDR3 protein: CATSRDRGIGNTIYF

D gene: TRBD1
J gene: TRBJ1-5
V gene: TRBV30
clone size: .
CDR3 DNA: TGTGCCTGGACTACAGGGGGCAACCAGCCCCAGCATTTT
CDR3 protein: CAWTTGGNQPQHF

D gene: TRBD2
J gene: TRBJ2-7
V gene: TRBV27
clone size: .
CDR3 DNA: TGTGCCAGCAGTTTAGCCCCTAGCGGGAGCTCCTACGAGCAGTACTTC
CDR3 protein: CASSLAPSGSSYEQYF

D gene: TRBD1
J gene: TRBJ2-1
V gene: TRBV3-1/TRBV3-2
clone size: few
CDR3 DNA: TGTGCCTCTGGACAGGGGGTCGGTGAGCAGTTCTTC
CDR3 protein: CASGQGVGEQFF

D gene: TRBD1
J gene: TRBJ2-4
V gene: TRBV7-9
clone size: .
CDR3 DNA: TGTGCCAGCAGCCCGGGACAGGGTCAACTAGCCAAAAACATTCAGTACTTC
CDR3 protein: CASSPGQGQLAKNIQYF

D gene: .
J gene: TRBJ2-7
V gene: TRBV6-1
clone size: .
CDR3 DNA: TGTGCCAGCAGTGACAGGGGCACCACTCACGTCTACGAGCAGTACTTC
CDR3 protein: CASSDRGTTHVYEQYF

D gene: .
J gene: TRBJ1-1
V gene: TRBV7-3
clone size: few
CDR3 DNA: TGTGCCAGCAGCTTATCCCCCGGGGACACTGAAGCTTTCTTT
CDR3 protein: CASSLSPGDTEAFF

D gene: TRBD2
J gene: TRBJ2-1
V gene: TRBV19
clone size: .
CDR3 DNA: TGTGCCAGTAAGATCGAGCGGGGAGCCTACAATGAGCAGTTCTTC
CDR3 protein: CASKIERGAYNEQFF

D gene: TRBD1
J gene: TRBJ2-1
V gene: TRBV2
clone size: .
CDR3 DNA: TGTGCCAGCATGCGGGACAGGGGGGCCGATGAGCAGTTCTTC
CDR3 protein: CASMRDRGADEQFF

D gene: TRBD2
J gene: TRBJ2-1
V gene: TRBV11-3
clone size: .
CDR3 DNA: TGTGCCAGCAGCTCTAGGACTAGCGGTGAGCAGTTCTTC
CDR3 protein: CASSSRTSGEQFF

D gene: TRBD2
J gene: TRBJ2-3
V gene: TRBV2
clone size: .
CDR3 DNA: TGTGCCAGCAAATATAGCGGGTCCGAGACAGATACGCAGTATTTT
CDR3 protein: CASKYSGSETDTQYF

D gene: .
J gene: TRBJ2-1
V gene: TRBV29-1
clone size: .
CDR3 DNA: TGCAGCGTTCCTGTCACTAGCAGGTATGAGCAGTTCTTC
CDR3 protein: CSVPVTSRYEQFF

D gene: TRBD1
J gene: TRBJ2-2
V gene: TRBV9
clone size: .
CDR3 DNA: TGTGCCAGCAGCCTCGGGACAGGGGGCGGTACCGGGGAGCTGTTTTTT
CDR3 protein: CASSLGTGGGTGELFF

D gene: TRBD1
J gene: TRBJ2-2
V gene: TRBV30
clone size: .
CDR3 DNA: TGTGCCTGGATCCGCCCCCGGACAGGGCGGACCGGGGAGCTGTTTTTT
CDR3 protein: CAWIRPRTGRTGELFF

D gene: .
J gene: TRBJ1-6
V gene: TRBV14
clone size: .
CDR3 DNA: TGTGCCAGCAGCCAAAGCGTAAATTCACCCCTCCACTTT
CDR3 protein: CASSQSVNSPLHF

D gene: TRBD2
J gene: TRBJ2-7
V gene: TRBV19
clone size: .
CDR3 DNA: TGTGCCAGTAGTTCCAGCGGGAGCTCCTACGAGCAGTACTTC
CDR3 protein: CASSSSGSSYEQYF

D gene: .
J gene: TRBJ1-5
V gene: TRBV27
clone size: .
CDR3 DNA: TGTGCCAGCAGTTTATCGGGGACAAGCAGCAATCAGCCCCAGCATTTT
CDR3 protein: CASSLSGTSSNQPQHF

D gene: .
J gene: TRBJ1-5
V gene: TRBV7-9
clone size: few
CDR3 DNA: TGTGCCAGCAGCCAAGAGGGGGTTCAGCCCCAGCATTTT
CDR3 protein: CASSQEGVQPQHF

D gene: .
J gene: TRBJ1-2
V gene: TRBV5-1
clone size: .
CDR3 DNA: TGCGCCAGCAGCACCCCCGGGAGGATAGGCTATGGCTACACCTTC
CDR3 protein: CASSTPGRIGYGYTF

D gene: TRBD2
J gene: TRBJ2-3
V gene: TRBV6-6
clone size: .
CDR3 DNA: TGTGCCAGCAGCCTACCTAGCGGAGATAGCACAGATACGCAGTATTTT
CDR3 protein: CASSLPSGDSTDTQYF

D gene: TRBD1
J gene: TRBJ2-7
V gene: TRBV7-2
clone size: .
CDR3 DNA: TGTGCCAGCAGCTTATCACAGGGGTTTTACGAGCAGTACTTC
CDR3 protein: CASSLSQGFYEQYF

D gene: TRBD2
J gene: TRBJ2-4
V gene: TRBV6-5
clone size: .
CDR3 DNA: TGTGCCAGCAATGCCGCGGGGGGAGCCAAAAACATTCAGTACTTC
CDR3 protein: CASNAAGGAKNIQYF

D gene: .
J gene: TRBJ1-1
V gene: TRBV28
clone size: few
CDR3 DNA: TGTGCCAGCAGCTACCCCCGAGTGAACACTGAAGCTTTCTTT
CDR3 protein: CASSYPRVNTEAFF

D gene: .
J gene: TRBJ2-7
V gene: TRBV9
clone size: few
CDR3 DNA: TGTGCCAGCAGCAGAGCTGGATCGGAGGTACCCTACGAGCAGTACTTC
CDR3 protein: CASSRAGSEVPYEQYF

D gene: .
J gene: TRBJ1-2
V gene: TRBV15
clone size: .
CDR3 DNA: TGTGCCACCAGCAGAGAGGCGAAGACAGACAACTATGGCTACACCTTC
CDR3 protein: CATSREAKTDNYGYTF

D gene: TRBD2
J gene: TRBJ2-1
V gene: TRBV7-9
clone size: .
CDR3 DNA: TGTGCCAGCGACCCGGGAGGGGATGAGCAGTTCTTC
CDR3 protein: CASDPGGDEQFF

D gene: .
J gene: TRBJ1-5
V gene: TRBV18
clone size: .
CDR3 DNA: TGTGCCAGCTCACCAGGGGCAGATCAGCCCCAGCATTTT
CDR3 protein: CASSPGADQPQHF

D gene: .
J gene: TRBJ2-1
V gene: TRBV7-3
clone size: once
CDR3 DNA: TGTGCCAGCAGCCCTCGGGGGATTAACGACAATGAGCAGTTCTTC
CDR3 protein: CASSPRGINDNEQFF

D gene: TRBD2
J gene: TRBJ2-1
V gene: TRBV7-9
clone size: once
CDR3 DNA: TGTGCCAGCAGCCCACGGCCGGGGGGAGACAATGAGCAGTTCTTC
CDR3 protein: CASSPRPGGDNEQFF

D gene: .
J gene: TRBJ2-2
V gene: TRBV27
clone size: .
CDR3 DNA: TGTGCCAGCAGTTTAACTAGCTTCCGGTCCGGGGAGCTGTTTTTT
CDR3 protein: CASSLTSFRSGELFF

D gene: TRBD1
J gene: TRBJ2-4
V gene: TRBV11-2
clone size: once
CDR3 DNA: TGTGCCAGCAGCTCCTGGGCTGGGACAGGTTTTTACATTCAGTACTTC
CDR3 protein: CASSSWAGTGFYIQYF

D gene: TRBD1
J gene: TRBJ1-4
V gene: TRBV7-9
clone size: .
CDR3 DNA: TGTGCCAGCAGCTTGAGATACAGGGGAGAGGAAAAACTGTTTTTT
CDR3 protein: CASSLRYRGEEKLFF

D gene: TRBD1
J gene: TRBJ1-6
V gene: TRBV6-1
clone size: .
CDR3 DNA: TGTGCCAGCAGTGAGACAGGGAAAAATTCACCCCTCCACTTT
CDR3 protein: CASSETGKNSPLHF

D gene: .
J gene: TRBJ2-1
V gene: TRBV9
clone size: medium-sized
CDR3 DNA: TGTGCCAGCAGCGTAGGGCCGTTCGGAGGAGAATCCTCCTACAATGAGCAGTTCTTC
CDR3 protein: CASSVGPFGGESSYNEQFF

D gene: .
J gene: TRBJ2-2
V gene: TRBV12-3/TRBV12-4
clone size: .
CDR3 DNA: TGTGCCAGCAGCGGGAGCAGGACCGGGGAGCTGTTTTTT
CDR3 protein: CASSGSRTGELFF

D gene: .
J gene: TRBJ1-3
V gene: TRBV5-6
clone size: few
CDR3 DNA: TGTGCCAGCAGCTCAGGGGTGGTTGGAAACACCATATATTTT
CDR3 protein: CASSSGVVGNTIYF

D gene: TRBD2
J gene: TRBJ2-3
V gene: TRBV29-1
clone size: .
CDR3 DNA: TGCAGCGTTGTACTAGCGGGGGAAACAGATACGCAGTATTTT
CDR3 protein: CSVVLAGETDTQYF

D gene: TRBD2
J gene: TRBJ2-7
V gene: TRBV11-2
clone size: .
CDR3 DNA: TGTGCCAGCAGCTTAGTTGGAGCGGGAGATCCGTACTTC
CDR3 protein: CASSLVGAGDPYF

D gene: .
J gene: TRBJ2-1
V gene: TRBV9
clone size: once
CDR3 DNA: TGTGCCAGCAGCGTAGGTAGTCTCCCCGATGAGCAGTTCTTC
CDR3 protein: CASSVGSLPDEQFF